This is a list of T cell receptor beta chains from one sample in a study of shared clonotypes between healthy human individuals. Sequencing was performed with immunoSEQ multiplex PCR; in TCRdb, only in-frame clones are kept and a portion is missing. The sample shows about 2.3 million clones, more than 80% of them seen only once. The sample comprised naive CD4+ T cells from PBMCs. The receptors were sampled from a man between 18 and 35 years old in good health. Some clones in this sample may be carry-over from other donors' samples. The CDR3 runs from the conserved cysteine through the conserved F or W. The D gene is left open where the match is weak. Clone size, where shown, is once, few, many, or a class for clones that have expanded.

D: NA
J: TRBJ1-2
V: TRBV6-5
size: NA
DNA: TGTGCCAGCAGTGGGCTCGGACGGACGTATGGCTACACCTTC
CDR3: CASSGLGRTYGYTF

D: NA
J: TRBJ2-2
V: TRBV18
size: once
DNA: TGTGCCAGCTCACCCCCCAACCCCGGGGAGCTGTTTTTT
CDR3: CASSPPNPGELFF

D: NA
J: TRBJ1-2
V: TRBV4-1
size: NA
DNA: TGCGCCAGCAGCCAAGATCCTGGCGGAGGGGTCGGTCTGCTGTGGTATGGCTACACCTTC
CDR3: CASSQDPGGGVGLLWYGYTF

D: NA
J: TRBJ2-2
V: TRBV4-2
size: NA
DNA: TGTGCCAGCAGCCTTTCAGGGACAACGAACACCGGGGAGCTGTTTTTT
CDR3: CASSLSGTTNTGELFF

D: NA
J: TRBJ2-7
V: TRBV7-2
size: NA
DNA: TGTGCCAGCAGCTTAGTAGGGCTAGCTTCCTACGAGCAGTACTTC
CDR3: CASSLVGLASYEQYF

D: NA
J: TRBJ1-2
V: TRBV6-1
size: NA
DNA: TGTGCCAGCACCGGCTATGGCTACACCTTC
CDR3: CASTGYGYTF

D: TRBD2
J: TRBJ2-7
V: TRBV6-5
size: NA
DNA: TGTGCCAGCACTCCTGCGGGGGGCCACGAGCAGTACTTC
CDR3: CASTPAGGHEQYF

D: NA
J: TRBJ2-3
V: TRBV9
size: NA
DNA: TGTGCCAGCAGCGCCCGTCGTCAGGGCAGCACAGATACGCAGTATTTT
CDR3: CASSARRQGSTDTQYF

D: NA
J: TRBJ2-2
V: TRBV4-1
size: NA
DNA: TGCGCCAGCAGCCAATTTCTTCCGAACACCGGGGAGCTGTTTTTT
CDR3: CASSQFLPNTGELFF

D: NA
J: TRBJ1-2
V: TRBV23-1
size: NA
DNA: TGCGCCAGCAGTCGTGGGGGGTATGGCTACACCTTC
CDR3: CASSRGGYGYTF

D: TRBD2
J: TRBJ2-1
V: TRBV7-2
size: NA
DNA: TGTGCCAGCAGCTGGACTAGCGCGTCCTACAATGAGCAGTTCTTC
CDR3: CASSWTSASYNEQFF

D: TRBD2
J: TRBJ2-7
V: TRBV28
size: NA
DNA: TGTGCCAGCAGTTTATGGGGGACTAGCGGGAGAGGCGAGCAGTACTTC
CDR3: CASSLWGTSGRGEQYF

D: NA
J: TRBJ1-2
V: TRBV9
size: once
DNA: TGTGCCAGCAGCGTTGAGCCACAGGGATTTAACTATGGCTACACCTTC
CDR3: CASSVEPQGFNYGYTF

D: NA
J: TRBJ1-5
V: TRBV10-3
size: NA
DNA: TGTGCCATCAGTGAGAGGGGACGGGTTGAGGGCAATCAGCCCCAGCATTTT
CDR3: CAISERGRVEGNQPQHF

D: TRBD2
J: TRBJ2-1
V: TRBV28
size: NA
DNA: TGTGCCAGCAGTTTAGCGGGAGGTCGTCAGCAGTTCTTC
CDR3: CASSLAGGRQQFF

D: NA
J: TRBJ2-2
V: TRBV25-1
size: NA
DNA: TGTGCCAGCAGTGCTCTTAGCAGGAACACCGGGGAGCTGTTTTTT
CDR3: CASSALSRNTGELFF

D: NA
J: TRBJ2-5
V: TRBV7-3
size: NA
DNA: TGTGCCAGCAGCCAGGCGGGAGAGACCCAGTACTTC
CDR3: CASSQAGETQYF

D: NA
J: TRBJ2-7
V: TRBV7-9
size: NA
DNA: TGTGCCAGCAGCCCAGGGGTCAGGTCCTACGAGCAGTACTTC
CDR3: CASSPGVRSYEQYF

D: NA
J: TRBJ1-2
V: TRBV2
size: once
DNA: TGTGCCAGCACCCCGACAGGAGCCTACACCTTC
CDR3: CASTPTGAYTF

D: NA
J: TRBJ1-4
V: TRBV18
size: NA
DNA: TGTGCCAGCTCACCTCCGGGACTGTCTAGGGAAAAACTGTTTTTT
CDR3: CASSPPGLSREKLFF

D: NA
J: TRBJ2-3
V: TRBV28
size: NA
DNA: TGTGCCAGCAGGCCTTCGGGCGTCGGGGGAGATACGCAGTATTTT
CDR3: CASRPSGVGGDTQYF

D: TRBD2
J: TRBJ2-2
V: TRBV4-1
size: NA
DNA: TGCGCCAGCAGCCAAAAGGTCCTAGCGGGAAGTTACAACACCGGGGAGCTGTTTTTT
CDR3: CASSQKVLAGSYNTGELFF

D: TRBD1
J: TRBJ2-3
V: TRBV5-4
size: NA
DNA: TGTGCCAGCAGCACAAACAGGGGCGGGACGCAGTATTTT
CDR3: CASSTNRGGTQYF

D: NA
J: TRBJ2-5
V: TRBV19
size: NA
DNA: TGTGCCAGTAGTAAGTTGGGTTACCAAGAGACCCAGTACTTC
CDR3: CASSKLGYQETQYF

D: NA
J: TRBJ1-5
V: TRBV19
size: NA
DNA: TGTGCCAGTATGGGGACGGCTTTTACCAATCAGCCCCAGCATTTT
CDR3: CASMGTAFTNQPQHF

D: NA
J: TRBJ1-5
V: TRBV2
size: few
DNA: TGTGCCAGCAGTGAATCGGAGCCCCAGCATTTT
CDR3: CASSESEPQHF

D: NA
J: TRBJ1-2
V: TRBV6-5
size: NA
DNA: TGTGCCAGCAGTTACTCGACCCGATTTAACTATGGCTACACCTTC
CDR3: CASSYSTRFNYGYTF

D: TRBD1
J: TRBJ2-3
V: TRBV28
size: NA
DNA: TGTGCCAGCACTCTCCTCCAGGGGGTAATGAAAGATACGCAGTATTTT
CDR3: CASTLLQGVMKDTQYF

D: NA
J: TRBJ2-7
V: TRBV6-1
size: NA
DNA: TGTGCCAGCAGTGAAATCTGGGGAGGAACCCACGAGCAGTACTTC
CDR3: CASSEIWGGTHEQYF

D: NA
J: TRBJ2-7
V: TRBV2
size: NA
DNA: TGTGCCAGCAGTAAAAGTTGGGGCGCCTCCTACGAGCAGTACTTC
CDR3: CASSKSWGASYEQYF

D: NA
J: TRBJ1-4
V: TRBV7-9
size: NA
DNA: TGTGCCAGCAGCCCTCAACGGACAACTAATGAAAAACTGTTTTTT
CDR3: CASSPQRTTNEKLFF

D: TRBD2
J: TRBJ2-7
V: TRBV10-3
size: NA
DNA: TGTGCCACCCGGACTAGCGGGAGCTACGAGCAGTACTTC
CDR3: CATRTSGSYEQYF

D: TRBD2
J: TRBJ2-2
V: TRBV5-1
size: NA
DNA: TGCGCCAGCAGCTTGGGGCCTAGCGGGAGGCTTGGCACCGGGGAGCTGTTTTTT
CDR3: CASSLGPSGRLGTGELFF

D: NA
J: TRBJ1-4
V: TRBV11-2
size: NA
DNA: TGTGCCAGCAGCCCGGACAGCTTCAATGAAAAACTGTTTTTT
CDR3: CASSPDSFNEKLFF

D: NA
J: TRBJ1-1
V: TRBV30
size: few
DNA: TGTGCCTGGAGTGCCCTCCTGAACACTGAAGCTTTCTTT
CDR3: CAWSALLNTEAFF

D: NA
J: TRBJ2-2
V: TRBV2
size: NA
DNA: TGTGCCAGTGCTAACGACTACACCGGGGAGCTGTTTTTT
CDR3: CASANDYTGELFF

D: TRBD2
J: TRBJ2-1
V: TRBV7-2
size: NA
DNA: TGTGCCAGCAGCCCGAAGGGGACTAGCGGGAGGGTTGAGCAGTTCTTC
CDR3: CASSPKGTSGRVEQFF

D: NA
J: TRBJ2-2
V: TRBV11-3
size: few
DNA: TGTGCCAGCAGCTTAACCGGGGAGCTGTTTTTT
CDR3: CASSLTGELFF

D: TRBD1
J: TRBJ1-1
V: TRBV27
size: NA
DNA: TGTGCCAGCAGTCAAGGGGGCGCGTCGACTGAAGCTTTCTTT
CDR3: CASSQGGASTEAFF

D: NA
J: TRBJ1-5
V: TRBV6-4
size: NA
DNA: TGTGCCAGCGCTCCTGAGGAGGGCGGGAGGCCCCAGCATTTT
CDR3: CASAPEEGGRPQHF

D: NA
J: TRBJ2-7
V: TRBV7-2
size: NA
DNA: TGTGCCAGCACCCAAAACCCAGGGGGACTAGGGTGGGGGCAGTACTTC
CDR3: CASTQNPGGLGWGQYF